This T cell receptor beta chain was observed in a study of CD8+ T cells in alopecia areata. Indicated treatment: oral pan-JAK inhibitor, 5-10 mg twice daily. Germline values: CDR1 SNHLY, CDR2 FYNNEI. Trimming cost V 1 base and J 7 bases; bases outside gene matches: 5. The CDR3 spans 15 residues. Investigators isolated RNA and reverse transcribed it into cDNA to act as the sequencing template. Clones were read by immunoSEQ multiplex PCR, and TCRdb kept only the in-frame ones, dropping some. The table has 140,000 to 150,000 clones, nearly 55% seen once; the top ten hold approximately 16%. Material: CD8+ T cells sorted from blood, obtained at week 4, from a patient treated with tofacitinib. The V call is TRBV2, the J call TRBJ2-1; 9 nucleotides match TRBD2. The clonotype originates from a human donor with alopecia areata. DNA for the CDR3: TGTGCCAGCAGTGAAGGCGCGGGGGGGCAAAATGAGCAGTTCTTC. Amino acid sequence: CASSEGAGGQNEQFF.